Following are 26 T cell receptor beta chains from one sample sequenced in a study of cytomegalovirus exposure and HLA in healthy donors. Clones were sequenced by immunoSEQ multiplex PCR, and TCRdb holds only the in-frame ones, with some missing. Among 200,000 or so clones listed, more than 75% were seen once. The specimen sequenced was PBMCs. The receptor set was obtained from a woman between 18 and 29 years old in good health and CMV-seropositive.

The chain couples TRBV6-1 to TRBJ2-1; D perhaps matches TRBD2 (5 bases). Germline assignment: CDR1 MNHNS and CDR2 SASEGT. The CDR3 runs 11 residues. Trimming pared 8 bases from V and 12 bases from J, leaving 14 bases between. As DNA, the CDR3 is TGTGCCAGCCAAACTAGTTACGGGCAGTTCTTC. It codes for CASQTSYGQFF.

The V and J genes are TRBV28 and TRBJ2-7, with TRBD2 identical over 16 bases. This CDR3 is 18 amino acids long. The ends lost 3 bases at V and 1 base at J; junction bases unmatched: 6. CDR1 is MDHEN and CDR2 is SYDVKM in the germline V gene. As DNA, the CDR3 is TGTGCCAGCAGTTTGGAGGGACTAGCGGGGGGGGCTTCCTACGAGCAGTACTTC. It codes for CASSLEGLAGGASYEQYF.

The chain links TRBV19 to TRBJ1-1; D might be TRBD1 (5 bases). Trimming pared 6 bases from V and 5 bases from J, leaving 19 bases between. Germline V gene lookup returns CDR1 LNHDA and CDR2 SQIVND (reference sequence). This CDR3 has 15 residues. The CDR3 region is CASSPRAGMGTEAFF. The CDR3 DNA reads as TGTGCCAGTAGCCCTAGGGCAGGGATGGGGACTGAAGCTTTCTTT. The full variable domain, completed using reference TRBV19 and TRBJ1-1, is DGGITQSPKYLFRKEGQNVTLSCEQNLNHDAMYWYRQDPGQGLRLIYYSQIVNDFQKGDIAEGYSVSREKKESFPLTVTSAQKNPTAFYLCASSPRAGMGTEAFFGQGTRLTVV.

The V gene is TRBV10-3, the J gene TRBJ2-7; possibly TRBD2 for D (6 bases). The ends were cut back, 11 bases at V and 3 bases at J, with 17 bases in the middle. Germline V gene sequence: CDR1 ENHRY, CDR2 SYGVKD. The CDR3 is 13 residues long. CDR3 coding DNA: TGTGCCGCGGCCGGGACTGGGTTCTACGAGCAGTACTTC. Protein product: CAAAGTGFYEQYF.

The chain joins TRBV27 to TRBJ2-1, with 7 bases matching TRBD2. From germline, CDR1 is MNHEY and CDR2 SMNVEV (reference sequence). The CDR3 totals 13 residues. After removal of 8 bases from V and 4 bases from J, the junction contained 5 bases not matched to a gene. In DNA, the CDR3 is TGTGCCAGCTTCGGGACTACATACAATGAGCAGTTCTTC. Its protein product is CASFGTTYNEQFF.

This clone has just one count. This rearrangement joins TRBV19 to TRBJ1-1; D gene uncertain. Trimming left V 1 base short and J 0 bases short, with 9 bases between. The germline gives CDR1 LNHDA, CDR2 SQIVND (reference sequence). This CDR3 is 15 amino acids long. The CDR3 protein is CASSIGGGMNTEAFF. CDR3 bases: TGTGCCAGTAGTATAGGAGGAGGAATGAACACTGAAGCTTTCTTT.

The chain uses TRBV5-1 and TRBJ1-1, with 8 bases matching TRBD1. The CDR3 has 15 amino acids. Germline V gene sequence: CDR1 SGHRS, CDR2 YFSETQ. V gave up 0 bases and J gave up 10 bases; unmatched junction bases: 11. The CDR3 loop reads CASSLAGGQVIGAFF. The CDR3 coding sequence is TGCGCCAGCAGCTTGGCCGGGGGACAGGTTATCGGAGCTTTCTTT.

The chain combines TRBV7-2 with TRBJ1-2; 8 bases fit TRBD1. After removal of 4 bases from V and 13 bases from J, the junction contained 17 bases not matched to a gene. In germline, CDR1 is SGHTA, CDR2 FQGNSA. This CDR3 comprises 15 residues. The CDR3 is CASSSPRRTGRGPTF. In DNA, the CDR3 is TGTGCCAGCAGCTCCCCCCGAAGGACAGGGCGAGGTCCCACCTTC.

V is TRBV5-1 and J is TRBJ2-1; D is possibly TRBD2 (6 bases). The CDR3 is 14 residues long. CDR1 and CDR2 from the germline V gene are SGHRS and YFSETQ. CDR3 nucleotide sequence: TGCGCTACATCCCCGGCAGGAGGGTACAATGAGCAGTTCTTC. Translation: CATSPAGGYNEQFF. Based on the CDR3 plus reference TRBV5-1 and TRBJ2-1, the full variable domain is KAGVTQTPRYLIKTRGQQVTLSCSPISGHRSVSWYQQTPGQGLQFLFEYFSETQRNKGNFPGRFSGRQFSNSRSEMNVSTLELGDSALYLCATSPAGGYNEQFFGPGTRLTVL.

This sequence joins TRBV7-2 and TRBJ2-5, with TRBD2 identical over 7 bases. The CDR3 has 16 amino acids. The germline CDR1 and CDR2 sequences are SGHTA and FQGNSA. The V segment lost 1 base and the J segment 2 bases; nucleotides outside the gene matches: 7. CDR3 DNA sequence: TGTGCCAGCAGCTTAGGACGGCGGGAGTGGCAAGAGACCCAGTACTTC. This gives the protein CASSLGRREWQETQYF. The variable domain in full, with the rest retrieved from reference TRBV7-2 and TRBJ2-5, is GAGVSQSPSNKVTEKGKDVELRCDPISGHTALYWYRQSLGQGLEFLIYFQGNSAPDKSGLPSDRFSAERTGGSVSTLTIQRTQQEDSAVYLCASSLGRREWQETQYFGPGTRLLVL.

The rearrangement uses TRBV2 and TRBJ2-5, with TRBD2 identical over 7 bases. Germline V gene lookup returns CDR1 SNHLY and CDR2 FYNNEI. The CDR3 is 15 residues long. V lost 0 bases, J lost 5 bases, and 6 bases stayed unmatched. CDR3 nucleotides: TGTGCCAGCAGTGAAGCGAGCGGGGTCGGGGAGACCCAGTACTTC. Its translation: CASSEASGVGETQYF.

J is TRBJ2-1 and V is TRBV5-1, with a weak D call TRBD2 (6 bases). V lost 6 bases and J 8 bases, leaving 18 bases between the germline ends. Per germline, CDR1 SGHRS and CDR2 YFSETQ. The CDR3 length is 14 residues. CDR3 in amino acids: CASIGGSGWDEQFF. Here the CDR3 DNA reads TGCGCCAGCATTGGAGGGAGCGGGTGGGATGAGCAGTTCTTC. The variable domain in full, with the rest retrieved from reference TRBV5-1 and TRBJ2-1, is KAGVTQTPRYLIKTRGQQVTLSCSPISGHRSVSWYQQTPGQGLQFLFEYFSETQRNKGNFPGRFSGRQFSNSRSEMNVSTLELGDSALYLCASIGGSGWDEQFFGPGTRLTVL.

The CDR3 nucleotides read TGCGCCAGCAGTGAGGCAGGGGGCTCGGGTCCATTCAATGAGCAGTTCTTC. It translates to CASSEAGGSGPFNEQFF. The V and J genes are TRBV10-1 and TRBJ2-1; 8 bases map to TRBD1. CDR1 is WNHNN and CDR2 is SYGVQD in the germline V gene (reference sequence). Germline trimming cut 2 bases from V and 6 bases from J; bases unmatched to any gene: 12. CDR3 length equals 17 residues.

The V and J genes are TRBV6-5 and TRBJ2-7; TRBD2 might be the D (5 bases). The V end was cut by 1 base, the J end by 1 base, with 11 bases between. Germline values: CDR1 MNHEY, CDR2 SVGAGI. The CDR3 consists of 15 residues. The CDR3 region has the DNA TGTGCCAGCAGTTACTTCCGGGGAAGGTCCTACGAGCAGTACTTC. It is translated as CASSYFRGRSYEQYF.

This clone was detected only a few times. The CDR3: CASSIGREETQYF. DNA of the CDR3: TGTGCCAGTAGTATCGGGCGGGAAGAGACCCAGTACTTC. This chain links TRBV19 with TRBJ2-5; perhaps TRBD2 as D (5 bases). The germline V and J ends were trimmed by 3 bases and 3 bases, with 8 bases remaining between them. This CDR3 region has 13 residues. Germline V gene sequence: CDR1 LNHDA, CDR2 SQIVND (reference sequence).

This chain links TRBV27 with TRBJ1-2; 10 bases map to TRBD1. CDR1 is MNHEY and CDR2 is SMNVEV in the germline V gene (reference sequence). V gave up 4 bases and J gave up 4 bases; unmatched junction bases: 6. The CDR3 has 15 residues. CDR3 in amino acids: CASSSYRDRGYGYTF. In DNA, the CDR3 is TGTGCCAGCAGTTCCTACCGGGACAGGGGCTATGGCTACACCTTC.

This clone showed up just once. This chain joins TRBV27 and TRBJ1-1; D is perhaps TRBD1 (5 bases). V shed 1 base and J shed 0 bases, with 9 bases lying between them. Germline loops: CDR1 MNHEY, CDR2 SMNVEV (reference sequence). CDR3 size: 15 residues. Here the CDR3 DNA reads TGTGCCAGCAGTTTATATCCGGACATGAACACTGAAGCTTTCTTT. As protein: CASSLYPDMNTEAFF.

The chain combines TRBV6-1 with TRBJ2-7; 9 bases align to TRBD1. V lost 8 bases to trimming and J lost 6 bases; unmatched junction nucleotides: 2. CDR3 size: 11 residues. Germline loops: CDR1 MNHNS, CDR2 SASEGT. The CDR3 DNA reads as TGTGCCAGCGCGACAGGGGGCGAGCAGTACTTC. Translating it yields CASATGGEQYF.

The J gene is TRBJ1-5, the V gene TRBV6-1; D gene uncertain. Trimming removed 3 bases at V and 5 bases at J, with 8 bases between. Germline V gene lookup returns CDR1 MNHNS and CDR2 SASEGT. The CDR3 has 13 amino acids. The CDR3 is CASSEMRDQPQHF. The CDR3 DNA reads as TGTGCCAGCAGTGAGATGAGGGATCAGCCCCAGCATTTT.

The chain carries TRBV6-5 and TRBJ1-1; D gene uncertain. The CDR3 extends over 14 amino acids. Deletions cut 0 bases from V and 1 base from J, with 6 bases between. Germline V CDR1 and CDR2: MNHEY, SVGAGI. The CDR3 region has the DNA TGTGCCAGCAGTTACTCTACTGCGAACACTGAAGCTTTCTTT. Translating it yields CASSYSTANTEAFF.

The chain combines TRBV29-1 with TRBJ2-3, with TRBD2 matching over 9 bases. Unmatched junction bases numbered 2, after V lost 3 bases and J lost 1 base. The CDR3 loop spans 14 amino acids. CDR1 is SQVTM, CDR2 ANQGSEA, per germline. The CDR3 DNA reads TGCAGCGTTGATTGGACTAGCGGCACAGATACGCAGTATTTT. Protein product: CSVDWTSGTDTQYF.

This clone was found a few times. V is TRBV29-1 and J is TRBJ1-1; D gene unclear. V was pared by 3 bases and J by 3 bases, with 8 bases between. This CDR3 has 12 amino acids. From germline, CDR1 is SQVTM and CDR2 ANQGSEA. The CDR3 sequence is CSVDAGYTEAFF. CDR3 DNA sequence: TGCAGCGTTGATGCGGGTTACACTGAAGCTTTCTTT.

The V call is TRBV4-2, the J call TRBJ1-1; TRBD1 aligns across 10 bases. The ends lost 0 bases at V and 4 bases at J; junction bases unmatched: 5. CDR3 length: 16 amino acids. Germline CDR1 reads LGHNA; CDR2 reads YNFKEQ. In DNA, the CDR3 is TGTGCCAGCAGCCAAGAGACAGGGGGCATAGGCACTGAAGCTTTCTTT. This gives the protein CASSQETGGIGTEAFF.

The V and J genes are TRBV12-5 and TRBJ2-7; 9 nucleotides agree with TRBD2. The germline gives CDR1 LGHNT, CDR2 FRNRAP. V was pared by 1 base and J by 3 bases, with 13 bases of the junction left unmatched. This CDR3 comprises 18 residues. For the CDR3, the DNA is TGTGCTAGTGGTTTGGCGCCCCCTCCTAGCGGGGCTTACTACGAGCAGTACTTC. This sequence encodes CASGLAPPPSGAYYEQYF.

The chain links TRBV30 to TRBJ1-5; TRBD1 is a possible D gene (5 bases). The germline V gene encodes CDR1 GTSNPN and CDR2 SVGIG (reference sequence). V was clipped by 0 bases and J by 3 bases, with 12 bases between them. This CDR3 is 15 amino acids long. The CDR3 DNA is TGTGCCTGGAGTGTCGATTGGGGCAACAATCAGCCCCAGCATTTT. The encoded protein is CAWSVDWGNNQPQHF. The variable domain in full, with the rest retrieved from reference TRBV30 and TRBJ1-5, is SQTIHQWPATLVQPVGSPLSLECTVEGTSNPNLYWYRQAAGRGLQLLFYSVGIGQISSEVPQNLSASRPQDRQFILSSKKLLLSDSGFYLCAWSVDWGNNQPQHFGDGTRLSIL.

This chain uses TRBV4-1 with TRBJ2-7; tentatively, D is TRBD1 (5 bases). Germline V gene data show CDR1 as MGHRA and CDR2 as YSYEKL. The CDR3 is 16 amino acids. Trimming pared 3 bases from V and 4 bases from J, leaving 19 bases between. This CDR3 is CASSQDFPRVGYEQYF. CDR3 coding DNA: TGCGCCAGCAGCCAGGATTTCCCCAGGGTAGGTTACGAGCAGTACTTC.